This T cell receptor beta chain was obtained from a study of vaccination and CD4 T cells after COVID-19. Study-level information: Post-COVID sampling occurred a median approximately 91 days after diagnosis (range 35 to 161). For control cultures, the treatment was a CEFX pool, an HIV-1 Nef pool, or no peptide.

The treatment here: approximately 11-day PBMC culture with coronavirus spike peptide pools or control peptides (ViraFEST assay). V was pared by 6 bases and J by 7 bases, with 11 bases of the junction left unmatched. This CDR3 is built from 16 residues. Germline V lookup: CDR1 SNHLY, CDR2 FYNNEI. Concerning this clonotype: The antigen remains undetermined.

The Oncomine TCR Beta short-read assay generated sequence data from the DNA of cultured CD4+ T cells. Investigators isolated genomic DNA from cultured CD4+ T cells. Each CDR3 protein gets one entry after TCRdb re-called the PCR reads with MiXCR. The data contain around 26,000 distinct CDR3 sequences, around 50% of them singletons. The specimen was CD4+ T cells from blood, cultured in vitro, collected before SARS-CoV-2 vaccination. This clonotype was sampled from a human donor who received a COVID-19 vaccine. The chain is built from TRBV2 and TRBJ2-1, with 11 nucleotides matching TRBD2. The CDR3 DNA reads TGTGCCAGCAGGCCGGACCAGACTAGCGGGGTGAATGAGCAGTTCTTC. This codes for CASRPDQTSGVNEQFF.